This record looks at one T cell receptor beta chain sequence and its context. The antigen is undetermined. The data derive from a study of cytomegalovirus exposure and HLA in healthy donors. Study summary: Researchers found that roughly 81% of a few hundred genotyped donors fell within the Caucasian-associated ancestry cluster. General study findings and limits: Later analysis suggested links between common viral pathogens and several top significant clusters. According to an earlier analysis, most TCR beta V segments yielded productive rearrangements about 90% or about 30% of the time. Rarity marked most TCR sequences, yet some public TCRs occurred in many donors.

The CDR3 is made up of 14 amino acids. Trimming took 6 bases from V and 0 from J, leaving 8 bases between them. Per the germline V gene, CDR1 is SNHLY and CDR2 is FYNNEI. The primer mix had 60 Vbeta and 13 Jbeta primers. Measured with immunoSEQ multiplex PCR; TCRdb has only the in-frame clones, and not every one. The data hold roughly 110,000 clones, with over 65% observed a single time. The origin of this receptor is a woman aged 40 to 55 in good health and CMV-seropositive. The gene calls are TRBV2 and TRBJ1-4; D is undetermined. The sequenced material came from PBMCs. The CDR3, as DNA: TGTGCCAGCAGAGCCGGGGCAACTAATGAAAAACTGTTTTTT. Translated, it gives CASRAGATNEKLFF.